This T cell receptor (beta chain) was profiled in a study of OX40 agonist ivuxolimab in advanced cancers. Overall study context: The dose-escalation cohort had hepatocellular carcinoma, melanoma, renal cell or head and neck cancer.

The CDR3 consists of 14 residues. Germline values: CDR1 MDHEN, CDR2 SYDVKM. V was cut by 5 bases and J by 2 bases, with 10 bases left in between. Measured with immunoSEQ multiplex PCR; TCRdb has only the in-frame clones, and not every one. In the table there are 35,000 to 40,000 clones, about 88% of which are singletons. Sequencing was performed on CD4+ or CD8+ T cells sorted from blood, taken in a trial of the OX40 agonist ivuxolimab. The sequence derives from an adult with an advanced solid tumor such as melanoma, head and neck, liver or kidney cancer. V and J are TRBV28 and TRBJ1-3; the D gene is possibly TRBD1 (5 bases). The CDR3 spells CASSKTETGNTIYF. The CDR3 DNA follows: TGTGCCAGCAGTAAGACAGAAACTGGAAACACCATATATTTT.